These 22 T cell receptor beta chains were all obtained from the same sample, sequenced in a study of T cell responses to AZD1222 COVID-19 vaccine. Libraries were prepared by immunoSEQ multiplex PCR; TCRdb keeps only in-frame clonotypes and omits some of them. The profile shows about 94,000 clones, approximately 90% of them singletons. The material sequenced was peripheral blood, taken 28 days after the second AZD1222 dose. These receptors all stem from an adult who received the AZD1222 COVID-19 vaccine.

This sequence joins TRBV5-8 and TRBJ1-1; possibly TRBD1 for D (5 bases). CDR1 and CDR2 from the germline V gene are SGHTS and YDEGEE. CDR3 length: 13 residues. V was cut by 5 bases and J by 6 bases, with 14 bases left in between. The CDR3 nucleotides are TGTGCCAGCAGAGGGAGGGGAAACGCTGAAGCTTTCTTT. Amino acids: CASRGRGNAEAFF.

This clone came up once. V is TRBV6-6 and J is TRBJ1-5; D ambiguous. This CDR3 is 14 amino acids long. V was shortened by 0 bases and J by 7 bases, with 10 bases between the two germline ends. CDR1 MNHNY and CDR2 SVGAGI come from the germline V gene (reference sequence). The CDR3 DNA reads TGTGCCAGCAGTTACTCTGGGATTACGCAGCCCCAGCATTTT. Protein sequence: CASSYSGITQPQHF.

This clone occurred once. The V gene is TRBV7-8, the J gene TRBJ2-1; no reliable D call. CDR1 and CDR2 from the germline V gene are SGHVS and FQNEAQ. Trimming shortened V by 5 bases and J by 8 bases, and 10 bases separated the two germline ends. This CDR3 spans 12 amino acids. DNA for the CDR3: TGTGCCAGCAGCCCCTACTGGGATGAGCAGTTCTTC. Its protein product is CASSPYWDEQFF.

This chain uses TRBV7-6 with TRBJ2-5; the D call may be TRBD1 or TRBD2 (5 bases each). The germline V gene has CDR1 SGHVS and CDR2 FNYEAQ. The ends were cut back, 0 bases at V and 5 bases at J, with 16 bases in the middle. CDR3 length equals 16 residues. CDR3 coding DNA: TGTGCCAGCAGCTTAGCACCGGGACCCACGGGGGAGACCCAGTACTTC. This sequence encodes CASSLAPGPTGETQYF.

This chain connects TRBV27 to TRBJ2-1, with a tentative D call TRBD2 (6 bases). V shed 8 bases and J shed 6 bases, with 32 bases lying between them. There are 19 residues in the CDR3. Germline V gene sequence: CDR1 MNHEY, CDR2 SMNVEV (reference sequence). CDR3 coding DNA: TGTGCCAGCCTCCCAGGAGGGAGACAGATGAGGCTTAGAATCAATGAGCAGTTCTTC. This sequence encodes CASLPGGRQMRLRINEQFF.

The chain carries TRBV4-1 and TRBJ1-4; D not resolved. This CDR3 is 14 amino acids long. V lost 8 bases, J lost 2 bases, and 12 bases lay in between. In germline, CDR1 is MGHRA, CDR2 YSYEKL. As DNA, the CDR3 is TGCGCCAGCCGCGTCGGACCGACTAATGAAAAACTGTTTTTT. Translated, it gives CASRVGPTNEKLFF.

The chain uses TRBV27 and TRBJ1-1; D not certain. The germline gives CDR1 MNHEY, CDR2 SMNVEV (reference sequence). The ends were cut back, 6 bases at V and 5 bases at J, with 16 bases in the middle. The CDR3 has 14 residues. The CDR3 reads CASRESGYETEAFF. Written as DNA, the CDR3 is TGTGCCAGCAGGGAATCGGGATACGAGACTGAAGCTTTCTTT.

This clone has just a few counts. The rearrangement links TRBV11-2 to TRBJ2-7, with 10 bases matching TRBD2. The CDR3 runs to 14 residues. Germline V gene data show CDR1 as SGHAT and CDR2 as FQNNGV. Germline trimming cut 4 bases from V and 5 bases from J; bases unmatched to any gene: 5. CDR3 sequence: CASSWASGSNEQYF. CDR3 DNA: TGTGCCAGCAGCTGGGCTAGCGGGAGTAACGAGCAGTACTTC.

In DNA, the CDR3 is TGTGCCAGCAGTTTGACAGGTACCTCCTTCTCCTACGAGCAGTACTTC. This codes for CASSLTGTSFSYEQYF. This chain connects TRBV27 to TRBJ2-7, with D maybe TRBD1 (6 bases). Between the trimmed V and J ends, which lost 3 bases and 0 bases, there was a span of 15 bases. This CDR3 has 16 residues. The germline gives CDR1 MNHEY, CDR2 SMNVEV (reference sequence).

CDR3 amino acids: CASSPGGGQPQHF. The CDR3 nucleotides read TGTGCCAGTAGTCCGGGTGGGGGCCAGCCCCAGCATTTT. This sequence joins TRBV19 and TRBJ1-5, with a possible D match to TRBD1 (6 bases). The CDR3 length is 13 residues. V lost 5 bases and J lost 7, with 12 bases in between. Germline V lookup: CDR1 LNHDA, CDR2 SQIVND (reference sequence).

The chain employs TRBV4-3 and TRBJ1-1; TRBD1 matches 7 bases. Per the germline V gene, CDR1 is LGHNA and CDR2 is YSLEER. Trimming cost V 2 bases and J 2 bases; bases outside gene matches: 5. The CDR3 totals 15 residues. The CDR3: CASSQPGQVNTEAFF. DNA of the CDR3: TGCGCCAGCAGCCAACCTGGACAGGTTAACACTGAAGCTTTCTTT.

The chain links TRBV7-2 to TRBJ2-2; TRBD2 matches 8 bases. Germline CDR1 reads SGHTA; CDR2 reads FQGNSA. V was clipped by 2 bases and J by 6 bases; unmatched bases: 2. The CDR3 length is 14 residues. CDR3 DNA sequence: TGTGCCAGCAGCTTATCCGGGAGGGCCGGGGAGCTGTTTTTT. The encoded protein is CASSLSGRAGELFF. The full variable domain, rest sourced from reference TRBV7-2 and TRBJ2-2, is GAGVSQSPSNKVTEKGKDVELRCDPISGHTALYWYRQSLGQGLEFLIYFQGNSAPDKSGLPSDRFSAERTGGSVSTLTIQRTQQEDSAVYLCASSLSGRAGELFFGEGSRLTVL.

J is TRBJ1-3 and V is TRBV21-1. TRBV21-1 is listed as a pseudogene. The CDR3 runs 16 residues. The CDR3 sequence is CASSEGIGQGRDTIYF. As DNA, the CDR3 is TGTGCCAGCAGCGAAGGGATCGGGCAGGGGAGGGACACCATATATTTT.

The chain joins TRBV24-1 to TRBJ1-5; TRBD1 matches at 10 bases. The junction had 4 bases not matched to a gene; V was cut back by 2 bases and J by 4 bases. Germline V gene lookup returns CDR1 KGHDR and CDR2 SFDVKD. The CDR3 runs to 16 residues. The CDR3 is CATSDSDRGLNQPQHF. CDR3 nucleotide sequence: TGTGCCACCAGTGATTCCGACAGGGGGCTGAATCAGCCCCAGCATTTT.

The chain is built from TRBV21-1 and TRBJ2-3; the table's D call of TRBD2 was not tested on the DNA. TRBV21-1 is shown as a pseudogene. The CDR3 has 21 residues. As DNA, the CDR3 is TGTGCCAGCAGCCTGCACACCGGGACTAGCGGGAGGGCCGGGGACACAGATACGCAGTATTTT. Its protein product is CASSLHTGTSGRAGDTDTQYF.

The chain employs TRBV27 and TRBJ1-2; maybe TRBD1 (5 bases). Germline CDR1 and CDR2: MNHEY and SMNVEV (reference sequence). The CDR3 is made up of 14 amino acids. V lost 2 bases, J lost 2 bases, and 9 bases lay in between. CDR3 sequence (DNA): TGTGCCAGCAGTTTAAACCCAGGGAACTATGGCTACACCTTC. Amino acids: CASSLNPGNYGYTF.

The chain recombines TRBV18 with TRBJ2-7; TRBD1 aligns across 11 bases. From germline, CDR1 is KGHSH and CDR2 LQKENI. The CDR3 totals 16 residues. The trim removed 0 bases at V and 5 bases at J, leaving 6 bases unmatched. CDR3 sequence: CASSPPRGQGAHEQYF. In nucleotides, the CDR3 is TGTGCCAGCTCACCACCGAGAGGACAGGGGGCCCACGAGCAGTACTTC.

The chain employs TRBV5-1 and TRBJ1-1; D ambiguous. The germline V and J ends were trimmed by 2 bases and 2 bases, with 10 bases remaining between them. The CDR3 extends over 14 amino acids. The germline CDR1 and CDR2 sequences are SGHRS and YFSETQ. In DNA, the CDR3 is TGCGCCAGCAGCTTTCAACGAGACAACACTGAAGCTTTCTTT. Protein sequence: CASSFQRDNTEAFF. The full variable domain, with the rest looked up from reference TRBV5-1 and TRBJ1-1, is KAGVTQTPRYLIKTRGQQVTLSCSPISGHRSVSWYQQTPGQGLQFLFEYFSETQRNKGNFPGRFSGRQFSNSRSEMNVSTLELGDSALYLCASSFQRDNTEAFFGQGTRLTVV.

This sequence joins TRBV19 and TRBJ1-2; no firm D call. The V end was cut by 4 bases, the J end by 3 bases, with 6 bases between. The CDR3 has 12 residues. Germline V gene sequence: CDR1 LNHDA, CDR2 SQIVND (reference sequence). CDR3 DNA sequence: TGTGCCAGTAGTACCCGAGACTATGGCTACACCTTC. Its protein is CASSTRDYGYTF. Complete variable domain (other parts from reference TRBV19 and TRBJ1-2): DGGITQSPKYLFRKEGQNVTLSCEQNLNHDAMYWYRQDPGQGLRLIYYSQIVNDFQKGDIAEGYSVSREKKESFPLTVTSAQKNPTAFYLCASSTRDYGYTFGSGTRLTVV.

The rearrangement uses TRBV3-1 (or the pseudogene TRBV3-2) and TRBJ2-1; 11 positions agree with TRBD2. V gave up 4 bases and J gave up 7 bases; unmatched junction bases: 3. The CDR3 is 14 residues long. Germline V gene lookup returns CDR1 LGHDT and CDR2 YNNKEL (reference sequence). The CDR3 region is CASSLAGGTNEQFF. For the CDR3, the DNA is TGTGCCAGCAGCCTAGCGGGAGGGACAAATGAGCAGTTCTTC.

This chain links TRBV7-9 with TRBJ2-3; tentatively, D is TRBD1 or TRBD2 (5 bases each). Germline V lookup: CDR1 SEHNR, CDR2 FQNEAQ (reference sequence). V was cut by 5 bases and J by 7 bases, with 13 bases left in between. This CDR3 comprises 13 residues. Written as DNA, the CDR3 is TGTGCCAGCAGCCCTCCGGGACCAAATACGCAGTATTTT. Protein sequence: CASSPPGPNTQYF.

This clone was observed a single time. The rearrangement uses TRBV28 and TRBJ1-1; 8 nucleotides agree with TRBD1. The ends lost 3 bases at V and 1 base at J; junction bases unmatched: 10. The CDR3 sequence is 17 residues long. CDR1 and CDR2 (germline): MDHEN, SYDVKM. Here the CDR3 DNA reads TGTGCCAGCAGTTTGGGCAGGGGGCAAATTTCGAACACTGAAGCTTTCTTT. It yields the protein CASSLGRGQISNTEAFF.